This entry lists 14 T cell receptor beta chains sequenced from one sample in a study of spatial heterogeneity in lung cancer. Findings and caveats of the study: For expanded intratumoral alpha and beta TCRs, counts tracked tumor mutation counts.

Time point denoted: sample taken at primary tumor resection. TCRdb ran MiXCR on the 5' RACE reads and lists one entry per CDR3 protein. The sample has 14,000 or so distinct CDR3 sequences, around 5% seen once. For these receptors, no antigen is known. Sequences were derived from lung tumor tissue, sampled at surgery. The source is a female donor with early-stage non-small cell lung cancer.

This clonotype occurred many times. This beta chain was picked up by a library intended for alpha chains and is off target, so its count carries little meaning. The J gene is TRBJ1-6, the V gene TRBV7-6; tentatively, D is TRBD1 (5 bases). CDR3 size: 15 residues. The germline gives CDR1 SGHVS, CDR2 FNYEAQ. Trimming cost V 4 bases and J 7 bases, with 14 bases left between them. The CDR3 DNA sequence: TGTGCCAGCAGCTCGACACCAGGGTTAAATTCACCCCTCCACTTT. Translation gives CASSSTPGLNSPLHF.

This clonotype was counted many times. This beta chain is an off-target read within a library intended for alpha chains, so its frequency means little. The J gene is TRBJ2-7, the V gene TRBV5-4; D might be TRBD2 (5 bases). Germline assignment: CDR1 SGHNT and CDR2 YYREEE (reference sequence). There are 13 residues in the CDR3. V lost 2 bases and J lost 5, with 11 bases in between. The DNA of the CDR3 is TGTGCCAGCAGCTTTGTTGGGAGTAACGAGCAGTACTTC. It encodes CASSFVGSNEQYF.

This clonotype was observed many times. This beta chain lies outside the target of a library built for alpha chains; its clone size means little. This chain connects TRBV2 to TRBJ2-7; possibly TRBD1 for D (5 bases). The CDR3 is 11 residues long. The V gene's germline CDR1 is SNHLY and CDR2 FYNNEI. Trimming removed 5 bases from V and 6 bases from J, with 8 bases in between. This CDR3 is CASSPRGEQYF. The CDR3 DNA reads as TGTGCCAGCAGTCCAAGGGGCGAGCAGTACTTC.

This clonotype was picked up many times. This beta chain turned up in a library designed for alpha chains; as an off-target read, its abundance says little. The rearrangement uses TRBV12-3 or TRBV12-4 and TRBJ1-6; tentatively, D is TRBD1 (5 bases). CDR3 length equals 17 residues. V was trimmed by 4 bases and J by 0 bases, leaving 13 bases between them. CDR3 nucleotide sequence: TGTGCCAGCAGTTGGGCACAGGCGAGCTCCTATAATTCACCCCTCCACTTT. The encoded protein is CASSWAQASSYNSPLHF.

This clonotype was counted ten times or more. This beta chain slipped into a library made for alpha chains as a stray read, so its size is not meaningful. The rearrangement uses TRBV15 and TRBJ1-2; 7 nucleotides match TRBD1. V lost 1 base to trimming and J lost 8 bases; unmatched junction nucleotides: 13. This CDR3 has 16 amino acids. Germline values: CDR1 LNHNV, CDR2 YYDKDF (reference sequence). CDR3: CATSRGRDRPSGGYTF. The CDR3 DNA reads TGTGCCACCAGCAGAGGAAGGGACAGACCCTCCGGGGGCTACACCTTC.

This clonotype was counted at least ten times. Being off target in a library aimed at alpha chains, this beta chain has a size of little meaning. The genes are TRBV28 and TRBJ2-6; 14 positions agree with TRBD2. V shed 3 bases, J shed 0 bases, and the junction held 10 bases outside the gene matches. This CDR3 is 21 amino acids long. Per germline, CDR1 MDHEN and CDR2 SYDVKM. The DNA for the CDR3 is TGTGCCAGCAGTTTCCCTCGGACTAGCGGGGGGTTGTACTCTGGGGCCAACGTCCTGACTTTC. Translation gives CASSFPRTSGGLYSGANVLTF.

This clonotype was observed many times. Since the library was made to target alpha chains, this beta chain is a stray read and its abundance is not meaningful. CDR3 bases: TGTGCCAGCAGCCCTGGGATACTCTACGAGCAGTACTTC. It codes for CASSPGILYEQYF. The gene calls are TRBV7-7 and TRBJ2-7; D is unclear. Germline loops: CDR1 SSHAT, CDR2 FNYEAQ (reference sequence). V lost 5 bases and J 3 bases, leaving 11 bases between the germline ends. The CDR3 has 13 residues.

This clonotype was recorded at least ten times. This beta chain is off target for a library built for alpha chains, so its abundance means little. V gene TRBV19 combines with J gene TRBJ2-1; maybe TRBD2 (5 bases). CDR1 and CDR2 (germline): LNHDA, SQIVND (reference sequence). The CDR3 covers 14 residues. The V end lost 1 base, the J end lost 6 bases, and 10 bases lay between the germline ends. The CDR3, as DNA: TGTGCCAGTAGTATAGCCGGAGGCCCCAATGAGCAGTTCTTC. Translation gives CASSIAGGPNEQFF.

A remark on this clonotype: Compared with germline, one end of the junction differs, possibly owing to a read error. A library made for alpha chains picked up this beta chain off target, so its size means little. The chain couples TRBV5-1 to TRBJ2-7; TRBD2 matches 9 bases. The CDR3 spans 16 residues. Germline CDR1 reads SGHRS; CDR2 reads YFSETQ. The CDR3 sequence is CVSSSGLAMSSYDQYF. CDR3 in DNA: TGCGTCAGCAGCTCAGGACTAGCGATGAGCTCCTACGATCAGTACTTC.

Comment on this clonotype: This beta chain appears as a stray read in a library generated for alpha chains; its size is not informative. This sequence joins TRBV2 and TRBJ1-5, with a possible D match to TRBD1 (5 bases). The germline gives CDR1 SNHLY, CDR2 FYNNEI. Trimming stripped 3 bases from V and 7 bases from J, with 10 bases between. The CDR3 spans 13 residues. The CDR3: CASSEQGTQPQHF. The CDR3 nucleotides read TGTGCCAGCAGTGAGCAGGGAACACAGCCCCAGCATTTT.

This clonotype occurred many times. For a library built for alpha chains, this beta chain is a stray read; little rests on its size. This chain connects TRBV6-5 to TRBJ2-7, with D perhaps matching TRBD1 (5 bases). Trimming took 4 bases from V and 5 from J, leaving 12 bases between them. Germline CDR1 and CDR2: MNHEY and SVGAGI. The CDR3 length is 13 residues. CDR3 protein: CASSSQGFDEQYF. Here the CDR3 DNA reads TGTGCCAGCAGTTCCCAGGGTTTCGACGAGCAGTACTTC.

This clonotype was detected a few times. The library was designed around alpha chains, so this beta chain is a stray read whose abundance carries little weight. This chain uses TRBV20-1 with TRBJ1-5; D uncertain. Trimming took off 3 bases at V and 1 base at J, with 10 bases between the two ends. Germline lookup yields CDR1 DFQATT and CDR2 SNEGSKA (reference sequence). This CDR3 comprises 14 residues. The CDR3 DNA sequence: TGCAGTGCTAGCGTGGGGTTGAGCAATCAGCCCCAGCATTTT. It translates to CSASVGLSNQPQHF.

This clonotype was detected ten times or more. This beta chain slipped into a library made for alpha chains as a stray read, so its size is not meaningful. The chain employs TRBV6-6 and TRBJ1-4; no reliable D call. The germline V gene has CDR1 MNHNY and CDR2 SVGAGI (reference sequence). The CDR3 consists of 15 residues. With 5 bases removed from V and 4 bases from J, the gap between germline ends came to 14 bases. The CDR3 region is CASSTPDGINEKLFF. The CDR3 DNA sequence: TGTGCCAGCAGTACCCCGGACGGAATTAATGAAAAACTGTTTTTT.

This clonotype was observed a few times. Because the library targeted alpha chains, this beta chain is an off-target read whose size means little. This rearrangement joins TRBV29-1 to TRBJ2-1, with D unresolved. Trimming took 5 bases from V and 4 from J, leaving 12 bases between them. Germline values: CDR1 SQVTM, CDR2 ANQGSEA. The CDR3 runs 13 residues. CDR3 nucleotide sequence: TGCAGCGTTCAAGCGTCGGTATACAATGAGCAGTTCTTC. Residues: CSVQASVYNEQFF.